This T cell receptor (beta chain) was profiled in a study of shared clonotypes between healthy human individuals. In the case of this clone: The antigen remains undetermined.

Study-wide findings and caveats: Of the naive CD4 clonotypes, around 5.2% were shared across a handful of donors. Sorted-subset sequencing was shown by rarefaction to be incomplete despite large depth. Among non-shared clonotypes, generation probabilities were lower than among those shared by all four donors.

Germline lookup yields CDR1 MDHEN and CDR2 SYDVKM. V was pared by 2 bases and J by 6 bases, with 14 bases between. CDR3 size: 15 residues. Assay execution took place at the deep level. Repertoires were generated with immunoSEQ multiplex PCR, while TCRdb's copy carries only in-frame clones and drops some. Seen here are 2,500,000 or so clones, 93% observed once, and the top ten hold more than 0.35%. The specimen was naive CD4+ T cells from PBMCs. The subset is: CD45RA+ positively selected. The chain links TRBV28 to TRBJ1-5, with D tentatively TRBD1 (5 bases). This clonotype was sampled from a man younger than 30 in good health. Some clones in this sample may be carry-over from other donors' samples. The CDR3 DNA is TGTGCCAGCAGTTTAAGGGGCTCAGGAGGTCAGCCCCAGCATTTT. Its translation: CASSLRGSGGQPQHF.